This entry features one T cell receptor (beta chain) sequence. The data were obtained in a study of blood T cell repertoires in COVID-19. Study background: Samples taken during acute and convalescent COVID-19 were collected in the United States, Italy and Spain. T cells, B-cell-depleted T cells, or PBMCs supplied cDNA or gDNA.

The CDR3 consists of 15 residues. The germline gives CDR1 SEHNR, CDR2 FQNEAQ (reference sequence). After removal of 3 bases from V and 3 bases from J, the junction contained 5 bases not matched to a gene. Data came from immunoSEQ multiplex PCR; TCRdb stores just in-frame clones and leaves some out. The table has roughly 240,000 clones, about four fifths seen once. All exposed participants met a person with COVID-19 within 2 weeks before entering the study. The V gene is TRBV7-9, the J gene TRBJ2-7; 10 bases line up with TRBD1. Sequenced input: PBMCs or T cells enriched from blood (not recorded which). The TCR was taken from a woman between 40 and 55 years old who had been exposed to COVID-19. The CDR3 region is CASSLTDRGGYEQYF. CDR3 in DNA: TGTGCCAGCAGCTTGACGGACAGGGGGGGCTACGAGCAGTACTTC.